Detailed here is one TCR beta chain. The data were taken from a study of OX40 agonist ivuxolimab in advanced cancers. About the study: Among those enrolled, mean age was 60 years (range 23 to 79) and over 70% were male. Prior therapy, whether anti-PD-1, anti-PD-L1 or anti-CTLA-4, was allowed, and about 40% had some. Two patients with cutaneous melanoma and one with hepatocellular carcinoma, three in total, showed partial responses.

The assay was immunoSEQ multiplex PCR, and TCRdb's table has in-frame clones only and misses some. The data show 65,000 to 80,000 clones, 85% to 90% seen once. V was clipped by 0 bases and J by 7 bases, with 4 bases between them. Germline CDR1 SGHDT, CDR2 YYEEEE. The CDR3 consists of 11 residues. This TCR derives from an adult with an advanced solid tumor such as melanoma, head and neck, liver or kidney cancer. Sequencing used CD4+ or CD8+ T cells sorted from blood, obtained in a trial of the OX40 agonist ivuxolimab. V usage is TRBV5-6 and J usage is TRBJ1-1; D gene uncertain. The DNA of the CDR3 is TGTGCCAGCAGCTTGGGTCTTGAAGCTTTCTTT. It encodes CASSLGLEAFF.